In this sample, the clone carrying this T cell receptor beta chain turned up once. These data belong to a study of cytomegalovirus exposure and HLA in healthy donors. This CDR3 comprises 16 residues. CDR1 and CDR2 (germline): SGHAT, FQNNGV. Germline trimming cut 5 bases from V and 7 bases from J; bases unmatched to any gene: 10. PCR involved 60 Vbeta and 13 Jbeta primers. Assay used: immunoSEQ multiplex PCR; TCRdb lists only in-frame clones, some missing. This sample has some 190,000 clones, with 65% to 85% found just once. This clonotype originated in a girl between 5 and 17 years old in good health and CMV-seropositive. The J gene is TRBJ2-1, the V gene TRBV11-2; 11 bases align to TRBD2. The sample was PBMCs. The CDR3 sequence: CASSAQGLAVGNEQFF. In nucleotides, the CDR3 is TGTGCCAGCAGCGCCCAGGGACTAGCGGTCGGAAATGAGCAGTTCTTC.